Listed below are T cell receptor beta chains from one sample, sequenced in a study of early T cells in non-severe SARS-CoV-2 infection. MiXCR, run by TCRdb on the 5' RACE reads, gives a single entry per CDR3 protein. The sample records roughly 77,000 distinct CDR3 sequences, approximately 12% being singletons. The material sequenced was whole blood. These receptor sequences come from an adult who was a healthcare worker with PCR-confirmed SARS-CoV-2 infection or an uninfected control (not recorded which). Each CDR3 is given with its conserved first and last residue. Fields, in order: D gene, V gene, J gene, clone size, CDR3 protein, CDR3 DNA. The D gene is left open where the match is weak. Size values are once, few and many counts, or a class for expanded clones, and some rows have none.

D: NA
V: TRBV4-1
J: TRBJ2-1
size: NA
CDR3: CASSQEGETEQFF
DNA: TGCGCCAGCAGCCAAGAAGGGGAGACTGAGCAGTTCTTC

D: NA
V: TRBV3-1
J: TRBJ2-7
size: few
CDR3: CASSQEGVKGHEQYF
DNA: TGTGCCAGCAGCCAGGAGGGGGTAAAGGGGCACGAGCAGTACTTC

D: NA
V: TRBV20-1
J: TRBJ2-7
size: few
CDR3: CSARAGTPSYEQYF
DNA: TGCAGTGCTAGGGCCGGGACACCCTCCTACGAGCAGTACTTC

D: NA
V: TRBV6-6
J: TRBJ2-2
size: many
CDR3: CASSYTGGDTGELFF
DNA: TGTGCCAGCAGTTACACAGGGGGGGACACCGGGGAGCTGTTTTTT

D: NA
V: TRBV5-4
J: TRBJ2-7
size: few
CDR3: CASSLEGSGAYEQYF
DNA: TGTGCCAGCAGCTTGGAGGGGTCAGGGGCCTACGAGCAGTACTTC

D: TRBD2
V: TRBV9
J: TRBJ2-1
size: many
CDR3: CASSAGAGGPLPYNEQFF
DNA: TGTGCCAGCAGCGCCGGCGCGGGAGGGCCACTCCCCTACAATGAGCAGTTCTTC

D: NA
V: TRBV18
J: TRBJ1-1
size: NA
CDR3: CASSTEAGGRTEAFF
DNA: TGTGCCAGCTCAACAGAGGCTGGCGGGCGAACTGAAGCTTTCTTT

D: NA
V: TRBV5-1
J: TRBJ2-4
size: few
CDR3: CASSLDSQNIQYF
DNA: TGCGCCAGCAGCTTGGACAGCCAAAACATTCAGTACTTC

D: NA
V: TRBV6-2/TRBV6-3
J: TRBJ1-1
size: many
CDR3: CASRRDTLPNTEAFF
DNA: TGTGCCAGCAGAAGGGACACCCTTCCGAACACTGAAGCTTTCTTT

D: NA
V: TRBV21-1
J: TRBJ2-5
size: few
CDR3: CASSRLAGAETQYF
DNA: TGTGCCAGCAGCAGACTAGCGGGGGCCGAGACCCAGTACTTC